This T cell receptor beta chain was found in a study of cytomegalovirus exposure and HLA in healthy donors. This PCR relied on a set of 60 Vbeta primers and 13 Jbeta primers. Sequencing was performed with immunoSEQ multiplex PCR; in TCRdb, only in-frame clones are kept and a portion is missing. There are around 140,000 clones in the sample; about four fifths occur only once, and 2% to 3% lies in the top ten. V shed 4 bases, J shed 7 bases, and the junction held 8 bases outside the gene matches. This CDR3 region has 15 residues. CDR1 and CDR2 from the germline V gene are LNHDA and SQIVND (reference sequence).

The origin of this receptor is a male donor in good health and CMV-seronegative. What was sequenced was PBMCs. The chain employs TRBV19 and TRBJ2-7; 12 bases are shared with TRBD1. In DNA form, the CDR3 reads TGTGCCAGTAGTAATACCGGGACAGGGGGCTTGGAGCAGTACTTC. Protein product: CASSNTGTGGLEQYF.